Following are 18 T cell receptor beta chains from one sample sequenced in a study of early T cells in non-severe SARS-CoV-2 infection. TCRdb re-called the 5' RACE reads with MiXCR, one entry per CDR3 protein. The sample lists over 85,000 distinct CDR3 sequences; around 17% were seen once. Sequenced sample: whole blood. The receptors originated from an adult who was a healthcare worker with PCR-confirmed SARS-CoV-2 infection or an uninfected control (not recorded which).

In its sample, this clonotype was seen a few times. V and J are TRBV11-2 and TRBJ2-3; D remains ambiguous. The CDR3 is 15 amino acids. Germline CDR1 and CDR2: SGHAT and FQNNGV. The V and J ends lost 6 bases and 1 base respectively, with 14 bases between them. As DNA, the CDR3 is TGTGCCAGCAGGCGAGAGTCCGTCGGCACAGATACGCAGTATTTT. Translated: CASRRESVGTDTQYF.

The rearrangement joins TRBV19 to TRBJ1-5; the D is unclear. V was clipped by 3 bases and J by 0 bases, with 9 bases between them. In germline, CDR1 is LNHDA, CDR2 SQIVND (reference sequence). This CDR3 region has 15 residues. CDR3 nucleotides: TGTGCCAGTAGTATGACCGAGTATAGCAATCAGCCCCAGCATTTT. Translating gives CASSMTEYSNQPQHF.

This clonotype was found a few times. J is TRBJ2-3 and V is TRBV29-1; D is possibly TRBD1 (6 bases). Trimming took 4 bases from V and 7 from J, leaving 18 bases between them. CDR1 SQVTM and CDR2 ANQGSEA come from the germline V gene. This CDR3 region has 14 residues. The CDR3 DNA sequence: TGCAGCGTTGGAATCGGCCAGGGGAAGAATACGCAGTATTTT. Residues: CSVGIGQGKNTQYF.

In DNA form, the CDR3 reads TGTGCCAGCAGCTTTGGTGGAGGATCGGGCGTAGGCTATGGCTACACCTTC. Its protein product is CASSFGGGSGVGYGYTF. The rearrangement uses TRBV7-2 and TRBJ1-2; D not resolved. Trimming removed 3 bases at V and 4 bases at J, with 21 bases between. Per the germline V gene, CDR1 is SGHTA and CDR2 is FQGNSA. The CDR3 covers 17 residues. Looking up the rest from reference TRBV7-2 and TRBJ1-2 gives the full variable domain: GAGVSQSPSNKVTEKGKDVELRCDPISGHTALYWYRQSLGQGLEFLIYFQGNSAPDKSGLPSDRFSAERTGGSVSTLTIQRTQQEDSAVYLCASSFGGGSGVGYGYTFGSGTRLTVV.

This clonotype has a single count. The chain has TRBV11-2 and TRBJ2-1; unclear D gene. Germline CDR1 SGHAT, CDR2 FQNNGV. The CDR3 is made up of 14 amino acids. Trimming stripped 0 bases from V and 7 bases from J, with 10 bases between. CDR3 sequence: CASSLDRVENEQFF. In nucleotides, the CDR3 is TGTGCCAGCAGCTTAGATCGAGTGGAGAATGAGCAGTTCTTC.

The V and J genes are TRBV27 and TRBJ2-2; D unresolved. The CDR3 runs 12 residues. V shed 4 bases and J shed 7 bases, with 7 bases lying between them. CDR1 MNHEY and CDR2 SMNVEV come from the germline V gene (reference sequence). The CDR3 sequence is CASSSEVGELFF. The CDR3 nucleotides are TGTGCCAGCAGTTCAGAGGTCGGGGAGCTGTTTTTT.

This clonotype was observed once. The J gene is TRBJ2-7, the V gene TRBV28; weak D call: TRBD2 (6 bases). Germline values: CDR1 MDHEN, CDR2 SYDVKM. V was cut by 2 bases and J by 3 bases, with 11 bases left in between. The CDR3 sequence is 14 residues long. This chain's CDR3 is CASSLAGNRYEQYF. As DNA, the CDR3 is TGTGCCAGCAGTTTAGCGGGGAACCGCTACGAGCAGTACTTC.

This clonotype appeared a single time. The V gene is TRBV6-5, the J gene TRBJ1-2; D perhaps matches TRBD1 (5 bases). Trimming took 8 bases from V and 2 from J, leaving 12 bases between them. CDR3 length: 13 residues. Germline assignment: CDR1 MNHEY and CDR2 SVGAGI. CDR3 sequence: CASHPGGNYGYTF. The CDR3 coding sequence is TGTGCCAGCCACCCGGGGGGGAACTATGGCTACACCTTC.

Notes on this clonotype: A much larger clone differs from this one at a single base, so this may be a read error. The chain is built from TRBV20-1 and TRBJ2-3, with D tentatively TRBD1 (6 bases). CDR3 size: 14 residues. CDR1 DFQATT and CDR2 SNEGSKA come from the germline V gene (reference sequence). V was pared by 6 bases and J by 10 bases, with 23 bases between. Written as DNA, the CDR3 is TGCAGTGCCCAGGGGCACCCGCCAGTTCCAGCGCAGTATTTT. Translating gives CSAQGHPPVPAQYF.

V usage is TRBV7-2 and J usage is TRBJ1-5; D gene unclear. This CDR3 contains 13 residues. Trimming took off 4 bases at V and 7 bases at J, with 11 bases between the two ends. Germline CDR1 and CDR2: SGHTA and FQGNSA. The CDR3 is CASSSTYGQPQHF. The CDR3 DNA follows: TGTGCCAGCAGCTCGACTTACGGGCAGCCCCAGCATTTT.

This clonotype turned up a few times. The chain joins TRBV4-1 to TRBJ2-1, with D tentatively TRBD2 (5 bases). CDR3 size: 16 residues. Germline lookup yields CDR1 MGHRA and CDR2 YSYEKL. Trimming cost V 0 bases and J 7 bases, with 16 bases left between them. The CDR3: CASSQDGIHDGNEQFF. For the CDR3, the DNA is TGCGCCAGCAGCCAAGACGGGATCCATGATGGGAATGAGCAGTTCTTC.

This clonotype occurred a few times. The chain is built from TRBV11-2 and TRBJ2-7; weak D call: TRBD1 (6 bases). The CDR3 sequence is 15 residues long. Germline loops: CDR1 SGHAT, CDR2 FQNNGV. Trimming pared 3 bases from V and 2 bases from J, leaving 14 bases between. The DNA for the CDR3 is TGTGCCAGCAGCTTTACGAGCCGGGACACCTACGAGCAGTACTTC. Translated: CASSFTSRDTYEQYF. Full variable domain (outside the CDR3, taken from reference TRBV11-2 and TRBJ2-7): EAGVAQSPRYKIIEKRQSVAFWCNPISGHATLYWYQQILGQGPKLLIQFQNNGVVDDSQLPKDRFSAERLKGVDSTLKIQPAKLEDSAVYLCASSFTSRDTYEQYFGPGTRLTVT.

This clonotype has only a few counts. This sequence joins TRBV7-9 and TRBJ1-6; D gene unclear. The CDR3 totals 15 residues. V lost 5 bases and J lost 4, with 12 bases in between. Germline CDR1 is SEHNR and CDR2 is FQNEAQ (reference sequence). The chain's CDR3 is CASSHGSGYNSPLHF. For the CDR3, the DNA is TGTGCCAGCAGCCACGGGTCAGGATATAATTCACCCCTCCACTTT.

The rearrangement uses TRBV10-1 and TRBJ1-5; 8 positions agree with TRBD1. The CDR3 totals 15 residues. Germline V gene sequence: CDR1 WNHNN, CDR2 SYGVQD (reference sequence). Trimming removed 2 bases from V and 2 bases from J; junction bases left unmatched: 2. DNA for the CDR3: TGCGCCAGCAGTGAGGCAGGGGGCTGCAATCAGCCCCAGCATTTT. This sequence encodes CASSEAGGCNQPQHF.

By share, this clonotype counts as medium-sized. The genes are TRBV6-5 and TRBJ2-3, with 8 bases identical to TRBD2. CDR1 and CDR2 (germline): MNHEY, SVGAGI. Trimming cost V 6 bases and J 2 bases; bases outside gene matches: 10. This CDR3 has 16 amino acids. The CDR3 sequence is CASSHRTSGYTDTQYF. DNA for the CDR3: TGTGCCAGCAGCCACCGTACTAGCGGATACACAGATACGCAGTATTTT.

This clonotype was detected ten times or more. This rearrangement joins TRBV6-2 or TRBV6-3 to TRBJ1-5; no clear D gene. Germline assignment: CDR1 MNHEY and CDR2 SVGEGT. Trimming took 6 bases from V and 0 from J, leaving 9 bases between them. CDR3 length equals 14 residues. The CDR3 here is CASSPDRSNQPQHF. The CDR3 coding sequence is TGTGCCAGCAGCCCCGACCGTAGCAATCAGCCCCAGCATTTT.

This clonotype was recorded many times. V usage is TRBV7-2 and J usage is TRBJ1-3; D perhaps matches TRBD1 (6 bases). V was clipped by 3 bases and J by 4 bases, with 13 bases between them. The CDR3 loop spans 15 amino acids. Per the germline V gene, CDR1 is SGHTA and CDR2 is FQGNSA. DNA of the CDR3: TGTGCCAGCAGCTTTATCCGGGACAACGGAAACACCATATATTTT. It translates to CASSFIRDNGNTIYF.

This clonotype was seen a handful of times. The chain carries TRBV12-3 or TRBV12-4 and TRBJ2-3; 9 positions match TRBD1. The CDR3 runs to 14 residues. The junction had 1 base not matched to a gene; V was cut back by 6 bases and J by 0 bases. This CDR3 is CASRTGGSTDTQYF. DNA for the CDR3: TGTGCCAGCAGGACAGGGGGGAGCACAGATACGCAGTATTTT.